The rows below give T cell receptor beta chains drawn from one sample of a study of blood T cell repertoires in COVID-19. Measured with immunoSEQ multiplex PCR; TCRdb has only the in-frame clones, and not every one. The table includes roughly 140,000 clones, roughly 80% detected once. Sequenced sample: peripheral blood. The receptor set was obtained from a human donor with acute or convalescent COVID-19. The donor label of this sample is uncertain. CDR3s include the opening cysteine and the closing phenylalanine or tryptophan. The D gene is left open where the match is weak.

v_gene	d_gene	j_gene	CDR3aa
TRBV2	.	TRBJ2-1	CASSPDRSLGNEQFF
TRBV5-1	.	TRBJ1-2	CASSPEGGRYGYTF
TRBV29-1	.	TRBJ1-5	CSVEVAEDQPQHF
TRBV10-3	TRBD1	TRBJ1-4	CAISTGATNEKLFF
TRBV11-2	.	TRBJ2-7	CASSLGRGYYEQYF
TRBV15	TRBD1	TRBJ1-5	CATSRARQGNQPQHF
TRBV2	TRBD1	TRBJ1-2	CASSYDRGLSGYTF
TRBV29-1	.	TRBJ2-3	CSVKQGLADTQYF
TRBV5-1	.	TRBJ1-5	CASSLGSGNQPQHF
TRBV18	TRBD1	TRBJ1-2	CASFPGQGLDGYTF
TRBV7-2	TRBD1	TRBJ2-7	CASSQNQGVGEQYF
TRBV5-6	.	TRBJ1-2	CASSPGTTAGGYTF
TRBV27	.	TRBJ1-1	CASTTGPGKTEAFF
TRBV18	.	TRBJ2-1	CASSPQWIGEQFF
TRBV5-1	.	TRBJ2-1	CASSLKLTESSYNEQFF
TRBV10-2	.	TRBJ1-1	CASSESLMSSQAFF
TRBV19	.	TRBJ1-2	CASKPRRGDSASNYGYTF
TRBV19	.	TRBJ1-5	CASSAGGDSNQPQHF
TRBV19	.	TRBJ2-3	CASSMGGLGTDTQYF
TRBV7-6	.	TRBJ2-3	CASSQPGGTDTQYF
TRBV19	.	TRBJ1-3	CASSIYGMVASGNTIYF
TRBV2	TRBD1	TRBJ1-2	CASRGVKTGTDYGYTF
TRBV6-5	.	TRBJ1-4	CASRDLRQNEKLFF
TRBV5-1	.	TRBJ1-5	CASSPGQSNQPQHF
TRBV19	.	TRBJ1-5	CASTPEGRGEGQPQHF
TRBV2	.	TRBJ1-6	CASADGSSYNSPLHF
TRBV27	TRBD1	TRBJ2-1	CASSLTTGARSYNEQFF
TRBV5-1	TRBD2	TRBJ2-1	CASSAGLAGGLSYNEQFF
TRBV5-1	.	TRBJ1-1	CASSLEQGLTEAFF
TRBV7-6	.	TRBJ1-1	CASSLRQGNEAFF
TRBV4-1	.	TRBJ1-6	CASSQDQPGGNSPLHF
TRBV30	.	TRBJ1-3	CAWSVGAVRSGNTIYF
TRBV12-3/TRBV12-4	.	TRBJ2-1	CASSLFGNEQFF
TRBV19	TRBD1	TRBJ1-6	CASRDRGNSPLHF
TRBV2	TRBD2	TRBJ2-1	CASSDPGLGKNEQFF
TRBV10-1	.	TRBJ1-1	CASSEEGWDTEAFF